Following are 13 T cell receptor beta chains from one sample sequenced in a study of blood T cell repertoires in COVID-19. Measured with immunoSEQ multiplex PCR; TCRdb has only the in-frame clones, and not every one. The data show roughly 53,000 clones, approximately 84% seen once. The sequenced material came from peripheral blood. These TCRs come from a man in his 70s with active COVID-19.

The chain is built from TRBV7-2 and TRBJ1-2, with 10 bases that match TRBD1. V trimming: 6 bases; J trimming: 7 bases; junction bases outside the gene matches: 5. The CDR3 length is 13 residues. Germline V gives CDR1 SGHTA, CDR2 FQGNSA. Here the CDR3 reads CASRDRGEGGYTF. As DNA, the CDR3 is TGTGCCAGCAGGGACAGGGGGGAGGGTGGCTACACCTTC.

This clone was observed a handful of times. The chain links TRBV7-3 to TRBJ2-5; D perhaps matches TRBD1 (6 bases). The V gene lost 2 bases and the J gene lost 1 base, with 8 bases spanning the gap. The germline gives CDR1 SGHTA, CDR2 FQGTGA. The CDR3 is 14 amino acids. Here the CDR3 reads CASSLQGPQETQYF. Here the CDR3 DNA reads TGTGCCAGCAGCTTACAGGGGCCCCAAGAGACCCAGTACTTC.

The chain couples TRBV3-1 (or the pseudogene TRBV3-2) to TRBJ2-1; TRBD1 matches at 10 bases. CDR1 LGHDT and CDR2 YNNKEL come from the germline V gene (reference sequence). With V trimmed by 1 base and J by 8 bases, 8 bases remained unmatched. There are 16 residues in the CDR3. CDR3: CASSQVRTGGADEQFF. DNA of the CDR3: TGTGCCAGCAGCCAAGTTCGGACAGGGGGGGCAGATGAGCAGTTCTTC.

This clone was observed many times. V gene TRBV18 combines with J gene TRBJ2-1; TRBD2 matches 9 bases. The germline V gene has CDR1 KGHSH and CDR2 LQKENI. This CDR3 is 14 amino acids long. Trimming cost V 3 bases and J 9 bases; bases outside gene matches: 6. In DNA form, the CDR3 reads TGTGCCAGCTCACCGGCGGGAGGGGTCGGTGAGCAGTTCTTC. Amino acid sequence: CASSPAGGVGEQFF.

The gene calls are TRBV9 and TRBJ2-2; the D is unclear. This CDR3 contains 14 residues. The V gene's germline CDR1 is SGDLS and CDR2 YYNGEE. V lost 0 bases to trimming and J lost 7 bases, with 10 bases between them. The CDR3 loop is CASSVAAVVGELFF. The CDR3 coding sequence is TGTGCCAGCAGCGTAGCCGCTGTAGTCGGGGAGCTGTTTTTT.

This clone is deemed hyperexpanded. The rearrangement joins TRBV6-5 to TRBJ1-5; D may be TRBD1 (5 bases). The germline CDR1 and CDR2 sequences are MNHEY and SVGAGI. V lost 8 bases and J lost 0, with 14 bases in between. The CDR3 has 15 residues. The CDR3 region has the DNA TGTGCCAGCCAGGGTTGGGCGAATAGCAATCAGCCCCAGCATTTT. The encoded protein is CASQGWANSNQPQHF.

The rearrangement links TRBV11-3 to TRBJ2-3; possibly TRBD2 for D (6 bases). Trimming took 5 bases from V and 3 from J, leaving 9 bases between them. Germline V gene data show CDR1 as SGHNT and CDR2 as YENEEA. The CDR3 consists of 13 residues. The DNA for the CDR3 is TGTGCCAGCAGCCGACTAGTGACAGATACGCAGTATTTT. Translated, it gives CASSRLVTDTQYF.

This chain uses TRBV7-2 with TRBJ2-3; TRBD2 might be the D (5 bases). CDR3 size: 14 residues. Germline V lookup: CDR1 SGHTA, CDR2 FQGNSA. V lost 4 bases and J 6 bases, leaving 14 bases between the germline ends. The CDR3 protein is CASSSPRTGDTQYF. As DNA, the CDR3 is TGTGCCAGCAGCTCCCCCCGGACTGGGGATACGCAGTATTTT.

The V gene is TRBV19, the J gene TRBJ1-1; D may be TRBD1 (5 bases). The V gene lost 10 bases and the J gene lost 1 base, with 19 bases spanning the gap. The V gene's germline CDR1 is LNHDA and CDR2 SQIVND (reference sequence). This CDR3 spans 15 amino acids. CDR3 nucleotides: TGTGCCACCCCGTACTTGGGGGGGGAGAACACTGAAGCTTTCTTT. This encodes CATPYLGGENTEAFF.

The V gene is TRBV11-2, the J gene TRBJ2-7; tentative D call: TRBD2 (7 bases). Trimming stripped 2 bases from V and 3 bases from J, with 11 bases between. The CDR3 is 14 amino acids. Germline CDR1 SGHAT, CDR2 FQNNGV. CDR3 sequence reads: CASSLQRDIYEQYF. The CDR3 region has the DNA TGTGCCAGCAGCTTACAGCGGGACATCTACGAGCAGTACTTC.

The chain links TRBV5-1 to TRBJ2-1, with 13 bases identical to TRBD2. With V trimmed by 0 bases and J by 10 bases, 4 bases remained unmatched. Germline CDR1 is SGHRS and CDR2 is YFSETQ. The CDR3 consists of 15 residues. CDR3 sequence reads: CASSLEGLAGREQFF. CDR3 coding DNA: TGCGCCAGCAGCTTGGAGGGACTAGCGGGACGAGAGCAGTTCTTC.

The V call is TRBV7-2, the J call TRBJ1-2; 8 positions agree with TRBD1. Germline lookup yields CDR1 SGHTA and CDR2 FQGNSA. Germline trimming cut 3 bases from V and 4 bases from J; bases unmatched to any gene: 10. The CDR3 spans 16 residues. The CDR3 DNA is TGTGCCAGCAGCTTCCCGGGACAGGCAAACCTCTATGGCTACACCTTC. Protein sequence: CASSFPGQANLYGYTF.

This chain links TRBV19 with TRBJ2-7; D is perhaps TRBD2 (6 bases). V was cut by 3 bases and J by 7 bases, with 7 bases left in between. The CDR3 totals 11 residues. Per germline, CDR1 LNHDA and CDR2 SQIVND (reference sequence). The CDR3 spells CASSMRGEQYF. In DNA form, the CDR3 reads TGTGCCAGTAGTATGCGGGGAGAGCAGTACTTC.